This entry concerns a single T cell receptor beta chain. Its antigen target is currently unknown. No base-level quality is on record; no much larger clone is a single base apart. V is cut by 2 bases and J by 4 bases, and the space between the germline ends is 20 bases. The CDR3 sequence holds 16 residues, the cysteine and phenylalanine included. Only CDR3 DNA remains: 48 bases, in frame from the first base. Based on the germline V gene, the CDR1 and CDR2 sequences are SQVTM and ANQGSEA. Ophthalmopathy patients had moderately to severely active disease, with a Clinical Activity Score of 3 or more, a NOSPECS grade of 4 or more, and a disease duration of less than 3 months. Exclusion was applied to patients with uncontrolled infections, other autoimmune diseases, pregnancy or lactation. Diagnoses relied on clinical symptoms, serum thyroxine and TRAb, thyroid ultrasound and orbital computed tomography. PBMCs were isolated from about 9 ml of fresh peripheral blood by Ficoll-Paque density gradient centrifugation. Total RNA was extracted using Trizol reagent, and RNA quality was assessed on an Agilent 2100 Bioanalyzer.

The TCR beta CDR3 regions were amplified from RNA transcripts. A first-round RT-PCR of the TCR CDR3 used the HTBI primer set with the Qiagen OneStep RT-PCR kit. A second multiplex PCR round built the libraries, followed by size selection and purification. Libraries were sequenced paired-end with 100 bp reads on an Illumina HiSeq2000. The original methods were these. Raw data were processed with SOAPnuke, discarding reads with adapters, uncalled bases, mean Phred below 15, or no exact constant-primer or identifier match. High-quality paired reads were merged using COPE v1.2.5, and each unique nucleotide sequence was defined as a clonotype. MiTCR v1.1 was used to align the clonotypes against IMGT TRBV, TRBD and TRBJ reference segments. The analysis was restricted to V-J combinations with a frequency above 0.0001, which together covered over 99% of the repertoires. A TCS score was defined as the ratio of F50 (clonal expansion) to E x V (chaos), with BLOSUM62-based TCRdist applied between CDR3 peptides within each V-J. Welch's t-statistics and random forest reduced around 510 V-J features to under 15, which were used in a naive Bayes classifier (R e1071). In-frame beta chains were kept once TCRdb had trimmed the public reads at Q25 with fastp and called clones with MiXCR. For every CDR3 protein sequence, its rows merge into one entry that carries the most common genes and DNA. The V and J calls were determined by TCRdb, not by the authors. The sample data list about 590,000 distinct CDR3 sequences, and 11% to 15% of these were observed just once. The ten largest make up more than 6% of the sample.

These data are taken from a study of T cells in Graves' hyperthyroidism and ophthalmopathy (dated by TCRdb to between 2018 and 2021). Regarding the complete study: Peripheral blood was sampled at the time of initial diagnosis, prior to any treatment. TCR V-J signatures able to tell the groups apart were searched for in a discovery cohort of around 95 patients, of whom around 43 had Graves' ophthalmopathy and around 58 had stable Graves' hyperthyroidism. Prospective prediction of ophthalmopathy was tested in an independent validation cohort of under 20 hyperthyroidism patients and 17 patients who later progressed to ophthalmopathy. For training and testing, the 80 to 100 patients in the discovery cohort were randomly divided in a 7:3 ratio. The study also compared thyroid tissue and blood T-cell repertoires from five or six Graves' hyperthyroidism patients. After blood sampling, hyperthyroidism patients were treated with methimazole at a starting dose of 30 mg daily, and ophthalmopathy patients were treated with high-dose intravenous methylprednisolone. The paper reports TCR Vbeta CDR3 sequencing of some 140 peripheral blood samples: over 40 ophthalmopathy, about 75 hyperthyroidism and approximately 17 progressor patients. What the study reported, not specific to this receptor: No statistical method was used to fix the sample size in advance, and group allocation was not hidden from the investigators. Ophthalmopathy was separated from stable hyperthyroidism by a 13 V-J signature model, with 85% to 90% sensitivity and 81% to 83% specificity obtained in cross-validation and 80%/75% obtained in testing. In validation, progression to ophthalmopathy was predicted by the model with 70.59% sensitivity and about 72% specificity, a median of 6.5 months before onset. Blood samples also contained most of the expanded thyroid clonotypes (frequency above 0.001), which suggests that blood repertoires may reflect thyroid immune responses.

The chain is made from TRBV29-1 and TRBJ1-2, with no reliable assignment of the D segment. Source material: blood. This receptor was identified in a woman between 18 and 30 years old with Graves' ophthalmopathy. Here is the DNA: TGCAGCGTTGAAAGATCATCCCCAAGTTTTCCCTATGGCTACACCTTC. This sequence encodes CSVERSSPSFPYGYTF. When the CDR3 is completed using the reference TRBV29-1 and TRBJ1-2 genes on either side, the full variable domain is SAVISQKPSRDICQRGTSLTIQCQVDSQVTMMFWYRQQPGQSLTLIATANQGSEATYESGFVIDKFPISRPNLTFSTLTVSNMSPEDSSIYLCSVERSSPSFPYGYTFGSGTRLTVV.